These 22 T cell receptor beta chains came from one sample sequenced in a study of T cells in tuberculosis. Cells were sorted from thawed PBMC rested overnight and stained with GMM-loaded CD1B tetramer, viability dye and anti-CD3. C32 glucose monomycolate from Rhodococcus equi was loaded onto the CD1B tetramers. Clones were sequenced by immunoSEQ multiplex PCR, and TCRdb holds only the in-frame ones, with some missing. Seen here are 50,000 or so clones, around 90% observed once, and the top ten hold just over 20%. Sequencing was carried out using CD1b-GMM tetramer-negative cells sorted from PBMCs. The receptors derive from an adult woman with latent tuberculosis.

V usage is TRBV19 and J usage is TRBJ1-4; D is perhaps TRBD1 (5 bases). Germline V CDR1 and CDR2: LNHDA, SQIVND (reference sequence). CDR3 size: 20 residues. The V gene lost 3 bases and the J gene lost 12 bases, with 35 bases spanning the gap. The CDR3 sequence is CASSISRQITTNVIAKQLFF. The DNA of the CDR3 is TGTGCCAGTAGTATCTCGCGACAGATTACCACTAATGTCATCGCGAAACAACTGTTTTTT.

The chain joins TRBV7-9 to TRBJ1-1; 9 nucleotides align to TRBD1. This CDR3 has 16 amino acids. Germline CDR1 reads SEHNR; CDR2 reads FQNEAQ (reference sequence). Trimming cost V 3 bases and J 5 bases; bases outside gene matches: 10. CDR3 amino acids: CASSLGAGTGWTEAFF. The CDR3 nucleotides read TGTGCCAGCAGCTTGGGGGCCGGGACAGGGTGGACTGAAGCTTTCTTT.

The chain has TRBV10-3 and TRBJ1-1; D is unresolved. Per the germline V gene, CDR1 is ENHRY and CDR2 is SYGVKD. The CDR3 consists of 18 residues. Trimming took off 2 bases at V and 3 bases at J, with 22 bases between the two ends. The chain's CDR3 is CAISEHSARGGLDTEAFF. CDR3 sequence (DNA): TGTGCCATCAGTGAGCACTCCGCCCGAGGCGGTTTGGACACTGAAGCTTTCTTT.

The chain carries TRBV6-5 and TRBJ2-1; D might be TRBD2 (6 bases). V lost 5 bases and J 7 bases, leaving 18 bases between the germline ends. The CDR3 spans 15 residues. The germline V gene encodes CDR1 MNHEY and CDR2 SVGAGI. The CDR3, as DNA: TGTGCCAGCAGTGGCCTCGTTAAGGGGAGGAATGAGCAGTTCTTC. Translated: CASSGLVKGRNEQFF.

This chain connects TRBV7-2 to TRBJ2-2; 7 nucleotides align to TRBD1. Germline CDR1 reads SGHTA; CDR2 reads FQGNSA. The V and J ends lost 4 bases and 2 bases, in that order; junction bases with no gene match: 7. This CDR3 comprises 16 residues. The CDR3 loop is CASSSLGTANTGELFF. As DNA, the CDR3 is TGTGCCAGCAGCTCCCTGGGGACAGCTAACACCGGGGAGCTGTTTTTT.

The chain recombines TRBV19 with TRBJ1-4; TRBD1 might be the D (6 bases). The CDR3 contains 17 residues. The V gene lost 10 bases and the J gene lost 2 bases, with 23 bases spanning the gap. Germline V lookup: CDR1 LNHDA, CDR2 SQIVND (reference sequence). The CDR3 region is CATSKWGGRRTNEKLFF. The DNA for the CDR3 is TGTGCCACTTCGAAGTGGGGGGGCCGGAGGACTAATGAAAAACTGTTTTTT.

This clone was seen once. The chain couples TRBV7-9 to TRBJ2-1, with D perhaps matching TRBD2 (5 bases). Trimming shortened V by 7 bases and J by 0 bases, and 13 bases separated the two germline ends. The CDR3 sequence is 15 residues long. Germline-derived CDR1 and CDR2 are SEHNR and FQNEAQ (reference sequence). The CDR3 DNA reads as TGTGCCAGCATGCCGGGATTGGGCTCCTACAATGAGCAGTTCTTC. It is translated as CASMPGLGSYNEQFF. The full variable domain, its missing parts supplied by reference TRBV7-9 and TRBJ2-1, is DTGVSQNPRHKITKRGQNVTFRCDPISEHNRLYWYRQTLGQGPEFLTYFQNEAQLEKSRLLSDRFSAERPKGSFSTLEIQRTEQGDSAMYLCASMPGLGSYNEQFFGPGTRLTVL.

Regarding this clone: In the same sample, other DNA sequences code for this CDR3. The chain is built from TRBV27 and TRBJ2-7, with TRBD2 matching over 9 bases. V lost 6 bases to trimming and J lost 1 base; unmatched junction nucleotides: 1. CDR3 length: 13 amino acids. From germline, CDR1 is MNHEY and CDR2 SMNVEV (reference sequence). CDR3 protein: CASSLAGSYEQYF. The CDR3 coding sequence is TGTGCCAGCAGCCTAGCGGGGTCCTACGAGCAGTACTTC.

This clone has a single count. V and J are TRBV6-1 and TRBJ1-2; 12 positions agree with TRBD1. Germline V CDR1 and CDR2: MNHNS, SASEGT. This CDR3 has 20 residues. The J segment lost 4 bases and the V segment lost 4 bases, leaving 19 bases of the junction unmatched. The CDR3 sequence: CASSALMGAGQGAFSYGYTF. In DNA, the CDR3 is TGTGCCAGCAGTGCTTTAATGGGGGCGGGACAGGGGGCGTTTAGCTATGGCTACACCTTC.

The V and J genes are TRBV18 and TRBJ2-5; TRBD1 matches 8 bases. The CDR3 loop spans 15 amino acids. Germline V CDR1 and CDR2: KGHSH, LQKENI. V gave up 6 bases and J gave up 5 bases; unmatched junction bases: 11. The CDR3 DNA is TGTGCCAGCTCCTCCCGGACAGGGTCGTTGGAGACCCAGTACTTC. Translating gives CASSSRTGSLETQYF. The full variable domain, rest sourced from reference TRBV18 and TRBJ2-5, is NAGVMQNPRHLVRRRGQEARLRCSPMKGHSHVYWYRQLPEEGLKFMVYLQKENIIDESGMPKERFSAEFPKEGPSILRIQQVVRGDSAAYFCASSSRTGSLETQYFGPGTRLLVL.

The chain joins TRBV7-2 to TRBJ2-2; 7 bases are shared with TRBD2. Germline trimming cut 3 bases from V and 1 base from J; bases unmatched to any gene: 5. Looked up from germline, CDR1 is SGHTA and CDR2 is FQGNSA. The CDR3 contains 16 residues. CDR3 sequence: CASSLFSGMNTGELFF. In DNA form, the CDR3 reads TGTGCCAGCAGCTTGTTCAGCGGGATGAACACCGGGGAGCTGTTTTTT.

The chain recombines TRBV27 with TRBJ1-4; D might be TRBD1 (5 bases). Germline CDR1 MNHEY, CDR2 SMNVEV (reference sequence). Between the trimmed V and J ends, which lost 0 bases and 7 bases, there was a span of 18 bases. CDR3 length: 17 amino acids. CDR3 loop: CASSLSKAGGLGEKLFF. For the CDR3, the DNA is TGTGCCAGCAGTTTATCGAAGGCTGGGGGGTTAGGTGAAAAACTGTTTTTT.

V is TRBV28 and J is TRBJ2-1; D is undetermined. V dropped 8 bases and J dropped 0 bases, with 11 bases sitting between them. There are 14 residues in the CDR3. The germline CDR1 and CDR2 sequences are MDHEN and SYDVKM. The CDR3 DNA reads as TGTGCCAGCTCTACTGATGCCTCCTACAATGAGCAGTTCTTC. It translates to CASSTDASYNEQFF.

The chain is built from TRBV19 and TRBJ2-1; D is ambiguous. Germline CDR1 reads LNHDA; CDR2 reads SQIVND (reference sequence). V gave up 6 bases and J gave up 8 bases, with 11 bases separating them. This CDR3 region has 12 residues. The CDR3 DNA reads TGTGCCAGTAGCCCCGCGGCGGATGAGCAGTTCTTC. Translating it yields CASSPAADEQFF.

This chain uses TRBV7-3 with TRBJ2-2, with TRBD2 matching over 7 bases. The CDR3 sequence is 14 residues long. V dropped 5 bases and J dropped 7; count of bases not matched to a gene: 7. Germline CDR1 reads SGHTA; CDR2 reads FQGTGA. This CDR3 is CASSIGTSDGELFF. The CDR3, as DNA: TGTGCCAGCAGCATAGGAACTAGCGACGGGGAGCTGTTTTTT.

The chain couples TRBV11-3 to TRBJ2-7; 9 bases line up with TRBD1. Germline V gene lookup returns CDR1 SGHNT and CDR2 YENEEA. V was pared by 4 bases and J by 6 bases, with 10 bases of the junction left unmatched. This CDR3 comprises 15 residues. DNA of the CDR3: TGTGCCAGCAGCTCCCGGGACAGGGTCTCTCCCGAGCAGTACTTC. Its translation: CASSSRDRVSPEQYF.

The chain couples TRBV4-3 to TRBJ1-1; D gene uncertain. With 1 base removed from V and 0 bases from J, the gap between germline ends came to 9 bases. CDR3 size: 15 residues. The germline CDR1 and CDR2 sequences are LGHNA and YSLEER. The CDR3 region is CASSQVAFMNTEAFF. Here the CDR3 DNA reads TGCGCCAGCAGCCAAGTGGCCTTTATGAACACTGAAGCTTTCTTT.

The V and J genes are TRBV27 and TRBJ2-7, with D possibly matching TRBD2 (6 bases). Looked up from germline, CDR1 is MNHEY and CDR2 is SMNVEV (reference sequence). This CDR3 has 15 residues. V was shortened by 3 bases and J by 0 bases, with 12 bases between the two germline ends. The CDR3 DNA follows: TGTGCCAGCAGTTTTGCGGGGAGCGTCTCCTACGAGCAGTACTTC. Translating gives CASSFAGSVSYEQYF.

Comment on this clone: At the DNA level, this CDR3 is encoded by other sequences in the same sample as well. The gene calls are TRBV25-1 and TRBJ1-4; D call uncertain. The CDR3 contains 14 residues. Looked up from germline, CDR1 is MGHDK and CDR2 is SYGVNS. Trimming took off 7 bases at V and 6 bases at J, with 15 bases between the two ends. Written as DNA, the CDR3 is TGTGCCAGCACCGAGGAAGGTTATGATGAAAAACTGTTTTTT. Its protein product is CASTEEGYDEKLFF.

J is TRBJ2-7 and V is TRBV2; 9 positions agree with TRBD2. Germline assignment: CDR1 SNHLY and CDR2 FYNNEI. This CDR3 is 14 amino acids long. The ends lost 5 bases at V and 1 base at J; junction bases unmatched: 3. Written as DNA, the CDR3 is TGTGCCAGCAGTTGGACTAGCGATTCCTACGAGCAGTACTTC. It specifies CASSWTSDSYEQYF.

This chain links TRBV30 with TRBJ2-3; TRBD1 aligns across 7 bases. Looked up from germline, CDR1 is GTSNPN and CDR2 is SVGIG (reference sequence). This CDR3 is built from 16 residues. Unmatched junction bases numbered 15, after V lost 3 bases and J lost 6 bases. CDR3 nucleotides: TGTGCCTGGAGGAGAAGGGGACAGACGGTCGCGGATACGCAGTATTTT. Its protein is CAWRRRGQTVADTQYF.

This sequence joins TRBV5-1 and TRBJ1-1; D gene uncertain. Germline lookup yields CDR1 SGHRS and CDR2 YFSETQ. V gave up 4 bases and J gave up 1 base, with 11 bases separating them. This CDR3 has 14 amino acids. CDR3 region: CASSPELRNTEAFF. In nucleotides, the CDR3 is TGCGCCAGCAGCCCCGAATTGAGGAACACTGAAGCTTTCTTT.